Listed below are T cell receptor beta chains from one sample, sequenced in a study of blood T cell repertoires in COVID-19. The table came from immunoSEQ multiplex PCR; TCRdb's copy has only in-frame clones and leaves some out. The table lists around 190,000 clones, approximately 75% of them singletons. Source material: PBMCs or T cells enriched from blood (not recorded which). Receptors were obtained from a man aged 35-49 years who had recovered from COVID-19. Each CDR3 is given with its conserved first and last residue. D genes are given only for firm matches. The size of a clone is reported for some rows only, either as once, few or many, or as a class for expanded clones.

V gene	J gene	clone size	D gene	CDR3 DNA	CDR3 protein
TRBV27	TRBJ2-4	-	TRBD2	TGTGCCAGCAGTGCACGTCGGGGGGGGAACATTCAGTACTTC	CASSARRGGNIQYF
TRBV25-1	TRBJ1-3	few	TRBD1	TGTGCCAGCAGTGGTACAGGGGTAGGAAACACCATATATTTT	CASSGTGVGNTIYF
TRBV7-3	TRBJ1-2	-	-	TGTGCCAGCAGCTTACCCAGGGGAAGGGGCTACACCTTC	CASSLPRGRGYTF
TRBV5-1	TRBJ1-1	-	TRBD1	TGCGCCAGCAGCTTGGATAGGGACAGGGCTTTCTTT	CASSLDRDRAFF
TRBV24-1	TRBJ1-4	-	-	TGTGCCACCAGTGGCCGAGGAGGTAATGAAAAACTGTTTTTT	CATSGRGGNEKLFF
TRBV3-1/TRBV3-2	TRBJ1-2	-	-	TGTGCCAGCAGCCAAGATCTGAACAGGGCCTATGGCTACACCTTC	CASSQDLNRAYGYTF
TRBV10-3	TRBJ1-4	-	TRBD1	TGTGCCATCAGTGAGTCTAAGAGGGGGCGCGTTAATGAAAAACTGTTTTTT	CAISESKRGRVNEKLFF
TRBV18	TRBJ2-2	-	-	TGTGCCAGCTCACCGAACAGCCCCTTCGCCGGGGAGCTGTTTTTT	CASSPNSPFAGELFF
TRBV5-6	TRBJ2-5	-	TRBD2	TGTGCCAGCAGCTTAGCGGGAGGGCGAGAGACCCAGTACTTC	CASSLAGGRETQYF
TRBV20-1	TRBJ2-1	-	-	TGCAGTGCTAAAACAACCAATGAGCAGTTCTTC	CSAKTTNEQFF
TRBV10-3	TRBJ2-7	-	-	TGTGCCATCAGTGAGGGACAAACCTACGAGCAGTACTTC	CAISEGQTYEQYF
TRBV7-9	TRBJ2-1	-	-	TGTGCCAGCAGCTCTACGGGGGACGAGCAGTTCTTC	CASSSTGDEQFF
TRBV4-1	TRBJ2-1	-	TRBD2	TGCGCCAGCAGCCAAGATTATGCTAGCGGGAGTTACAATGAGCAGTTCTTC	CASSQDYASGSYNEQFF
TRBV18	TRBJ1-1	-	-	TGTGCCAGCTCACCACCTTCACAGGGAGGGCAGATCTTT	CASSPPSQGGQIF
TRBV12-5	TRBJ2-5	-	-	TGTGCTAGTGGTTTGGTACTCGAAGGGGAAGAGACCCAGTACTTC	CASGLVLEGEETQYF
TRBV12-5	TRBJ2-1	-	-	TGTGCTAGTGCCCCTAGAAATGAGCAGTTCTTC	CASAPRNEQFF
TRBV7-6	TRBJ2-1	few	TRBD2	TGTGCCAGCAGCTTAGCGGAGGCTAGCGGGGGTGAGCAGTTCTTC	CASSLAEASGGEQFF
TRBV4-2	TRBJ2-1	-	TRBD1	TGTGCCAGCAGCCAAGCAGGGGGCCTTGGGGCCTACAATGAGCAGTTCTTC	CASSQAGGLGAYNEQFF
TRBV4-2	TRBJ2-5	-	TRBD1	TGTGCCAGCAAGGACAGGGTAGAAGAGACCCAGTACTTC	CASKDRVEETQYF
TRBV5-5	TRBJ1-2	few	TRBD1	TGTGCCAGCAGCCTGGACAGGGATGGCTACACCTTC	CASSLDRDGYTF
TRBV19	TRBJ1-3	-	TRBD1	TGTGCCAGTAGTGACAGGGGTAAGGCTTCTGGAAACACCATATATTTT	CASSDRGKASGNTIYF
TRBV9	TRBJ1-1	-	-	TGTGCCAGCGGCCATGGGCCCTTCCTCATGAACACTGAAGCTTTCTTT	CASGHGPFLMNTEAFF
TRBV5-1	TRBJ1-1	few	TRBD1	TGCGCCAGCAGCCCCGGACAGGGGAACACTGAAGCTTTCTTT	CASSPGQGNTEAFF
TRBV30	TRBJ1-5	-	TRBD1	TGTGCCTGGAGTGAGGGACAGGGTGGTCAGCCCCAGCATTTT	CAWSEGQGGQPQHF
TRBV7-9	TRBJ1-6	-	TRBD1	TGTGCCAGCAGTAGGACAGGGATGGTATCGAGCTCCTATAATTCACCCCTCCACTTT	CASSRTGMVSSSYNSPLHF
TRBV5-1	TRBJ2-1	-	-	TGCGCCAGCAGCTTATGGGCGGGGATTAACAATGAGCAGTTCTTC	CASSLWAGINNEQFF
TRBV7-3	TRBJ2-3	-	TRBD2	TGTGCCAGCAGCTTCTTAGCGGGGGGCCTACGAGATACGCAGTATTTT	CASSFLAGGLRDTQYF
TRBV12-5	TRBJ1-6	once	TRBD1	TGTGCTAGTGGTTTGGTACTTTGGGACAGGGGGAAGTACCCCCATAATTCACCCCTCCACTTT	CASGLVLWDRGKYPHNSPLHF
TRBV5-1	TRBJ2-1	-	TRBD2	TGCGCCAGCCGCTCGGGGGTACTAGCGGGGTGGAATGAGCAGTTCTTC	CASRSGVLAGWNEQFF
TRBV18	TRBJ2-5	-	-	TGTGCCAGCTCACCACCGTTAATGGAGACCCAGTACTTC	CASSPPLMETQYF
TRBV9	TRBJ1-2	-	TRBD1	TGTGCCAGCAGCGTCCAGACAGGGGGCCCGTATGGCTACACCTTC	CASSVQTGGPYGYTF
TRBV3-1/TRBV3-2	TRBJ1-2	-	-	TGTGCCAGCAGCCGCTCCCCTTCCCCGGATGGCTACACCTTC	CASSRSPSPDGYTF
TRBV5-8	TRBJ2-5	-	TRBD2	TGTGCCAGCAGCTTGGGACTAGCGGGGGAAAGGGAGACCCAGTACTTC	CASSLGLAGERETQYF
TRBV7-6	TRBJ2-3	-	-	TGTGCCAGCAGCTCACTCGGGAAGGACCCAGATACGCAGTATTTT	CASSSLGKDPDTQYF
TRBV25-1	TRBJ1-2	few	TRBD1	TGTGCCAGCAGTAGGACAGGGGACGGTTACTATGGCTACACCTTC	CASSRTGDGYYGYTF
TRBV12-3/TRBV12-4	TRBJ1-1	-	TRBD1	TGTGCCAGCAGTGCAGGACAGGGGGAAGCTTTCTTT	CASSAGQGEAFF
TRBV7-8	TRBJ1-2	-	-	TGTGCCAGCAGCTCAGGCGGGGGTTCGCCTTTCTATGGCTACACCTTC	CASSSGGGSPFYGYTF
TRBV29-1	TRBJ2-1	-	-	TGCAGCGTTGTGAGGTTTATCCCCAATGAGCAGTTCTTC	CSVVRFIPNEQFF
TRBV9	TRBJ2-1	-	-	TGTGCCAGCAACCGAGGGGGGGGAGCCTTGCTGGTCTTC	CASNRGGGALLVF
TRBV3-1/TRBV3-2	TRBJ1-1	-	TRBD1	TGTGCCAGCAGCCAAGCCGGGAAGGGGGCGAACACTGAAGCTTTCTTT	CASSQAGKGANTEAFF
TRBV9	TRBJ1-6	once	-	TGTGCCAGCAGCGTAGGTGATGGAGGGTCACCCCTCCACTTT	CASSVGDGGSPLHF
TRBV27	TRBJ1-6	-	TRBD1	TGTGCCAGCAGTTCAGGGGGGCTTATCGGTTCACCCCTCCACTTT	CASSSGGLIGSPLHF
TRBV15	TRBJ2-7	-	TRBD1	TGTGCCACCAGCAGAGATCCGGGACAGGGGTTATACGAGCAGTACTTC	CATSRDPGQGLYEQYF
TRBV2	TRBJ2-1	-	-	TGTGCCAGCAGGATGGACAGATCGGAACAGTTCTTC	CASRMDRSEQFF
TRBV19	TRBJ2-1	once	-	TGTGCCAGTAGTCCCCCCGGGGTTGGCCGTAATGAGCAGTTCTTC	CASSPPGVGRNEQFF
TRBV7-9	TRBJ2-1	many	-	TGTGCCAGCAGCGCGAGGTCCGGCGGCAAAGGCTCCTACAATGAGCAGTTCTTC	CASSARSGGKGSYNEQFF
TRBV3-1/TRBV3-2	TRBJ2-7	-	TRBD2	TGTGCCAGCAGCCAAGGGACTAGCGGGGGCTCCTACGAGCAGTACTTC	CASSQGTSGGSYEQYF
TRBV20-1	TRBJ1-2	-	-	TGCAGTGCTAGTGACGTTTTACGGGGTGAGAACACCTTC	CSASDVLRGENTF
TRBV5-1	TRBJ2-1	few	TRBD2	TGCGCCAGCAGCTTCCTAGCGGGGGGCAATGAGCAGTTCTTC	CASSFLAGGNEQFF
TRBV7-6	TRBJ2-2	-	-	TGTGCCAGCAGCTTAGTAAGAGGGGGGAACACCGGGGAGCTGTTTTTT	CASSLVRGGNTGELFF
TRBV5-6	TRBJ2-1	-	TRBD2	TGTGCCAGCAGCTTGGCCCCGACTAGCGGACTCTACAATGAGCAGTTCTTC	CASSLAPTSGLYNEQFF
TRBV6-5	TRBJ1-1	-	-	TGTGCCAGCAGTTACTCGAATATCGGGAACACTGAAGCTTTCTTT	CASSYSNIGNTEAFF
TRBV5-1	TRBJ2-2	few	-	TGCGCCACCCGAGGACAGAACGCGAACACCGGGGAGCTGTTTTTT	CATRGQNANTGELFF
TRBV5-6	TRBJ1-2	-	-	TGTGCCAGCATCGCGGGAGGGATGGGGGGCTATGGCTACACCTTC	CASIAGGMGGYGYTF
TRBV19	TRBJ2-7	-	TRBD1	TGTGCCAGTAGTATCGGACAGGGGAGCTACGAGCAGTACTTC	CASSIGQGSYEQYF
TRBV5-1	TRBJ1-5	-	-	TGCGCCAGCAGCCTGGGGGCGGGGCAGGAGCCCCAGCATTTT	CASSLGAGQEPQHF
TRBV10-1	TRBJ2-3	-	TRBD2	TGCGCCAGCAGGCTAGCGGGGTCAGATACGCAGTATTTT	CASRLAGSDTQYF